One and the same sample provided the 9 T cell receptor beta chains below, sequenced in a study of Graves' ophthalmopathy and Graves' hyperthyroidism. The authors amplified TCR beta CDR3 regions, and they did so from RNA transcripts for repertoire sequencing. Second-round multiplex PCR came after first-round RT-PCR with HTBI primers. TCRdb passed the multiplex PCR reads through MiXCR, listing each CDR3 protein once. The sample contains 400,000 to 450,000 distinct CDR3 sequences, approximately 21% of which appear only once. What was sequenced was peripheral blood. These receptors were obtained from a woman aged 18-35 years with stable Graves' hyperthyroidism.

The V call is TRBV6-2 or TRBV6-3, the J call TRBJ2-5; 10 bases align to TRBD2. The V segment lost 6 bases and the J segment 3 bases; nucleotides outside the gene matches: 10. There are 16 residues in the CDR3. Germline CDR1 is MNHEY and CDR2 is SVGEGT. CDR3 residues: CASRKRLAGSKETQYF. CDR3 sequence (DNA): TGTGCCAGCAGGAAACGACTAGCGGGTTCCAAAGAGACCCAGTACTTC.

This clonotype was seen at least ten times. The chain couples TRBV7-2 to TRBJ2-5, with 8 bases lining up with TRBD2. This CDR3 is built from 17 residues. Germline V lookup: CDR1 SGHTA, CDR2 FQGNSA. Trimming cost V 0 bases and J 4 bases; bases outside gene matches: 10. The CDR3 sequence: CASSLAVRGRIRETQYF. The CDR3 DNA reads TGTGCCAGCAGCTTAGCGGTTCGCGGGAGGATTAGAGAGACCCAGTACTTC.

This clonotype was seen at least ten times. The V gene is TRBV12-3 or TRBV12-4, the J gene TRBJ2-7, with TRBD1 matching 8 bases. With V trimmed by 7 bases and J by 5 bases, 10 bases remained unmatched. There are 14 residues in the CDR3. CDR3 coding DNA: TGTGCCAGCAAGCCCCGACAGGGGCACCACGAGCAGTACTTC. Its translation is CASKPRQGHHEQYF.

This clonotype was counted ten times or more. This sequence joins TRBV6-2 or TRBV6-3 and TRBJ2-5; D is undetermined. The CDR3 contains 13 residues. Trimming shortened V by 3 bases and J by 1 base, and 6 bases separated the two germline ends. Germline V lookup: CDR1 MNHEY, CDR2 SVGEGT. The CDR3 region is CASSYRFQETQYF. CDR3 coding DNA: TGTGCCAGCAGTTATCGGTTCCAAGAGACCCAGTACTTC.

The chain has TRBV4-3 and TRBJ1-4; D is undetermined. The CDR3 has 15 amino acids. Trimming stripped 4 bases from V and 11 bases from J, with 20 bases between. Per germline, CDR1 LGHNA and CDR2 YSLEER. CDR3 protein: CASSRQGWESEKLFF. In DNA form, the CDR3 reads TGCGCCAGCAGCCGGCAAGGGTGGGAGTCTGAGAAACTGTTTTTT.

This clonotype was recorded at least ten times. The J gene is TRBJ2-7, the V gene TRBV6-5, with TRBD1 matching 7 bases. Trimming cost V 0 bases and J 4 bases; bases outside gene matches: 3. CDR1 and CDR2 (germline): MNHEY, SVGAGI. The CDR3 consists of 14 residues. The CDR3 is CASSYSRQGYEQYF. The CDR3 DNA sequence: TGTGCCAGCAGTTACTCACGACAGGGTTACGAGCAGTACTTC.

Ten or more counts support this clonotype. The chain links TRBV20-1 to TRBJ1-5; D is unresolved. Trimming took 3 bases from V and 0 from J, leaving 6 bases between them. The CDR3 totals 13 residues. Germline V lookup: CDR1 DFQATT, CDR2 SNEGSKA (reference sequence). CDR3 nucleotide sequence: TGCAGTGCTAGCGGAATTAGCAATCAGCCCCAGCATTTT. Amino acid sequence: CSASGISNQPQHF.

This clonotype was observed at least ten times. The rearrangement joins TRBV28 to TRBJ2-7; 10 bases line up with TRBD2. Germline V gene data show CDR1 as MDHEN and CDR2 as SYDVKM. With V trimmed by 6 bases and J by 6 bases, 11 bases remained unmatched. There are 15 residues in the CDR3. CDR3 protein: CASRVSGRESVEQYF. In DNA, the CDR3 is TGTGCCAGCAGGGTCAGCGGGAGGGAGAGCGTCGAGCAGTACTTC.

The V call is TRBV28, the J call TRBJ1-2; TRBD1 is a possible D gene (5 bases). Trimming cost V 1 base and J 8 bases, with 20 bases left between them. This CDR3 contains 16 residues. Per the germline V gene, CDR1 is MDHEN and CDR2 is SYDVKM. The CDR3 DNA is TGTGCCAGCAGTTTATTTAGGGGCCTATCATCGGAGGGCTACACCTTC. Encoded protein: CASSLFRGLSSEGYTF.